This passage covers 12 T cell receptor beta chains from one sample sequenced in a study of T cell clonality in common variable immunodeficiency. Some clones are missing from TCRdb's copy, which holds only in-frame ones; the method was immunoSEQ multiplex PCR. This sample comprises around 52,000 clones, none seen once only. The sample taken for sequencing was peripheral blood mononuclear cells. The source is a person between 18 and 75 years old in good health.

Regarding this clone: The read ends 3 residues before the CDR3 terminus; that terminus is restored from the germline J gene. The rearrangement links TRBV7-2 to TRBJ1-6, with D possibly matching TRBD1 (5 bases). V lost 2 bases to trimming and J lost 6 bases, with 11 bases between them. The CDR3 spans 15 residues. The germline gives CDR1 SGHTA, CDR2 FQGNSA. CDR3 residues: CASSLLFRGNSPLHF. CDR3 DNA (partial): TGTGCCAGCAGCTTATTATTTAGGGGTAATTCACCC.

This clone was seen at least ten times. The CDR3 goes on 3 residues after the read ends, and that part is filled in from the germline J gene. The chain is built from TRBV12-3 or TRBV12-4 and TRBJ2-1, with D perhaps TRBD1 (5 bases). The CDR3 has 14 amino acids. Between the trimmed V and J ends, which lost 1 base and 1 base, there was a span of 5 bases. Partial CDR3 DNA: TGTGCCAGCAGTTTAGGACAGTCCTACAATGAG. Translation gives CASSLGQSYNE. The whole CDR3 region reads CASSLGQSYNEQFF.

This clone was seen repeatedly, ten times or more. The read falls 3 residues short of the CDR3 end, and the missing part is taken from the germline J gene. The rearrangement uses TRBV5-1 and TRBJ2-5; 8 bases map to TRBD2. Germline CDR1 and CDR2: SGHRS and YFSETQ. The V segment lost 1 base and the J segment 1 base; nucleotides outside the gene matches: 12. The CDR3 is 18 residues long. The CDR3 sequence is CASSLNPNRLASQETQYF. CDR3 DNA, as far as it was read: TGCGCCAGCAGCTTGAACCCCAACCGACTAGCGTCCCAAGAGACC.

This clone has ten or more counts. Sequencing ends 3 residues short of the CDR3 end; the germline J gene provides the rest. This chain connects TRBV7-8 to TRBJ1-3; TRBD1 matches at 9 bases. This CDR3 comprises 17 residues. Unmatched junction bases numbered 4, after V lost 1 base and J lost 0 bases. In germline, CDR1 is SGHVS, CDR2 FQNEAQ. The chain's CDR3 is CASSLVTGGYSGNTIYF. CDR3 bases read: TGTGCCAGCAGCTTAGTAACAGGGGGCTACTCTGGAAACACC.

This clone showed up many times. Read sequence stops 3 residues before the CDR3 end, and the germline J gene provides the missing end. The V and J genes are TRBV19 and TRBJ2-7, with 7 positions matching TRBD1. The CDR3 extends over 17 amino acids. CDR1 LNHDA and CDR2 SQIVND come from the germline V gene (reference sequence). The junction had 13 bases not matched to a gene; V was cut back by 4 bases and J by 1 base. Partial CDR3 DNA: TGTGCCAGTAGTAACCGGATATCAGGGGGTCCGTCCTACGAG. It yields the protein CASSNRISGGPSYE. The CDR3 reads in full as CASSNRISGGPSYEQYF.

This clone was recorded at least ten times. CDR3 protein: CASSAWTGELDYGYTF. CDR3 DNA, as far as it was read: TGTGCCAGCAGTGCTTGGACAGGGGAACTTGACTATGGC. V and J are TRBV6-1 and TRBJ1-2, with TRBD1 matching over 9 bases. The CDR3 extends 3 residues past the end of the read, so its final part is completed from the germline J gene. J lost 3 bases, V lost 4 bases, and 9 bases had no gene match. This CDR3 contains 16 residues. Germline V gene sequence: CDR1 MNHNS, CDR2 SASEGT.

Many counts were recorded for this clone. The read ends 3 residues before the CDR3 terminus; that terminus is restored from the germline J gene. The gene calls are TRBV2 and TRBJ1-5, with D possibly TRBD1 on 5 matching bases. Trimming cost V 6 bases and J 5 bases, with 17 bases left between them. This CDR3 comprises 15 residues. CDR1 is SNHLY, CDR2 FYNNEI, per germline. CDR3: CASSLEAGLHQPQHF. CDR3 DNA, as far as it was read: TGTGCCAGCAGCCTCGAGGCAGGGTTACATCAGCCC.

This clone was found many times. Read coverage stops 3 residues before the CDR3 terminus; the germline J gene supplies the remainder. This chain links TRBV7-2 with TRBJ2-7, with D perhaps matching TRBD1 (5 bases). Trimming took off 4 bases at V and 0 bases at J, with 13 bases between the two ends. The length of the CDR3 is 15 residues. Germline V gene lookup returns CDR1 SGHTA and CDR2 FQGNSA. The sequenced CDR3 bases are TGTGCCAGCAGCTCCCCGTTCGACAGCTCCTACGAG. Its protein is CASSSPFDSSYE. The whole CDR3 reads CASSSPFDSSYEQYF.

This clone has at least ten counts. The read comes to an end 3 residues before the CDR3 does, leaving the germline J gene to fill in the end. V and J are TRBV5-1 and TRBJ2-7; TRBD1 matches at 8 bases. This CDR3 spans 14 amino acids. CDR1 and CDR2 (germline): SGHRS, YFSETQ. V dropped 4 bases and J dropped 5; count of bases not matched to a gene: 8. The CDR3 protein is CASSLGQASDEQYF. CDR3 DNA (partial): TGCGCCAGCAGCCTGGGACAGGCGTCCGACGAG. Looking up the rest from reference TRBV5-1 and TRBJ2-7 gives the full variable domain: KAGVTQTPRYLIKTRGQQVTLSCSPISGHRSVSWYQQTPGQGLQFLFEYFSETQRNKGNFPGRFSGRQFSNSRSEMNVSTLELGDSALYLCASSLGQASDEQYFGPGTRLTVT.

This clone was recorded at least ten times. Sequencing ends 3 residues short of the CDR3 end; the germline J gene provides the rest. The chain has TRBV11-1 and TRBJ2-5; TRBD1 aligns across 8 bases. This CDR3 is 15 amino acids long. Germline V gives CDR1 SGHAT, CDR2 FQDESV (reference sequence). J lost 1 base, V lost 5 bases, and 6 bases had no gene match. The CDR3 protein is CASSPMGQVQETQYF. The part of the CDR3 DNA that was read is TGTGCCAGCAGCCCGATGGGACAGGTCCAAGAGACC. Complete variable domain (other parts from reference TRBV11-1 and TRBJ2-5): EAEVAQSPRYKITEKSQAVAFWCDPISGHATLYWYRQILGQGPELLVQFQDESVVDDSQLPKDRFSAERLKGVDSTLKIQPAELGDSAMYLCASSPMGQVQETQYFGPGTRLLVL.

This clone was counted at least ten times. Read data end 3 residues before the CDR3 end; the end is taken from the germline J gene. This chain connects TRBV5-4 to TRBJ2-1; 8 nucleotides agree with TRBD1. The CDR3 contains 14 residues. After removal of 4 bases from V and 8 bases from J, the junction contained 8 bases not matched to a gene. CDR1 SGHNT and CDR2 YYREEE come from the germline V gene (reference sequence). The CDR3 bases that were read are TGTGCCAGCAGCGCCACCGGGACAGGCGATGAG. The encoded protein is CASSATGTGDE. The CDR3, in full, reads CASSATGTGDEQFF.

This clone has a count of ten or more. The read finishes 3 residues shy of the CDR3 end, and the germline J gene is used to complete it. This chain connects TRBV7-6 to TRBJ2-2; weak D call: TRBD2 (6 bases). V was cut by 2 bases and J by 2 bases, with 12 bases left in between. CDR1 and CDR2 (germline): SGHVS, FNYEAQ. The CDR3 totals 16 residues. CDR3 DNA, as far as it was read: TGTGCCAGCAGCTTACGCAACGGGGGAAACACCGGGGAG. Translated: CASSLRNGGNTGE. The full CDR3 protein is CASSLRNGGNTGELFF.